This is a list of T cell receptor beta chains from one sample in a study of cytomegalovirus exposure and HLA in healthy donors. The data were produced by immunoSEQ multiplex PCR, yet TCRdb's version contains in-frame clones alone and is incomplete. In the table there are more than 100,000 clones, roughly three fifths of which are singletons. Material for sequencing was PBMCs. These receptors were collected from a man between 18 and 35 years old in good health and CMV-seronegative. Each CDR3 is given with its conserved first and last residue. Each record gives: clone size, V gene, J gene, D gene, CDR3 protein, CDR3 DNA. A D gene is named only where the DNA matches it firmly. Size tells how often a clone was seen (once, few, many) or the class of an expanded clone, and some rows leave it out.

clone_size: NA
v_call: TRBV9
j_call: TRBJ1-2
d_call: TRBD1
cdr3_aa: CASSPRWKGQGDWGYTF
cdr3_nt: TGTGCCAGCAGCCCCCGATGGAAGGGACAGGGGGATTGGGGCTACACCTTC

clone_size: NA
v_call: TRBV13
j_call: TRBJ2-7
d_call: TRBD1
cdr3_aa: CASSRRQGNYEQYF
cdr3_nt: TGTGCCAGCAGCAGGCGACAGGGAAACTACGAGCAGTACTTC

clone_size: NA
v_call: TRBV30
j_call: TRBJ2-5
d_call: NA
cdr3_aa: CAWSVRGKETQYF
cdr3_nt: TGTGCCTGGAGTGTTAGGGGGAAAGAGACCCAGTACTTC

clone_size: NA
v_call: TRBV27
j_call: TRBJ1-4
d_call: NA
cdr3_aa: CASSLVGGEEKLFF
cdr3_nt: TGTGCCAGCAGTTTAGTGGGGGGGGAAGAAAAACTGTTTTTT

clone_size: NA
v_call: TRBV5-1
j_call: TRBJ2-7
d_call: TRBD2
cdr3_aa: CASSLTGGRGYEQYF
cdr3_nt: TGCGCCAGCAGCTTGACGGGGGGGAGGGGTTACGAGCAGTACTTC

clone_size: few
v_call: TRBV6-5
j_call: TRBJ1-5
d_call: NA
cdr3_aa: CAVGTGQPQHF
cdr3_nt: TGTGCCGTCGGAACAGGTCAGCCCCAGCATTTT

clone_size: NA
v_call: TRBV30
j_call: TRBJ2-3
d_call: NA
cdr3_aa: CAWSVKGSTDTQYF
cdr3_nt: TGTGCCTGGAGTGTGAAGGGGAGCACAGATACGCAGTATTTT

clone_size: NA
v_call: TRBV6-5
j_call: TRBJ2-1
d_call: TRBD2
cdr3_aa: CASSTSVGGNEQFF
cdr3_nt: TGTGCCAGCAGTACTAGCGTTGGGGGCAATGAGCAGTTCTTC

clone_size: NA
v_call: TRBV30
j_call: TRBJ2-7
d_call: NA
cdr3_aa: CAWSVLRGAHEQYF
cdr3_nt: TGTGCCTGGAGTGTACTCAGGGGTGCCCACGAGCAGTACTTC

clone_size: NA
v_call: TRBV11-3
j_call: TRBJ2-1
d_call: NA
cdr3_aa: CASSLGGRNNEQFF
cdr3_nt: TGTGCCAGCAGCTTAGGCGGCCGGAACAATGAGCAGTTCTTC

clone_size: NA
v_call: TRBV6-4
j_call: TRBJ2-2
d_call: TRBD1
cdr3_aa: CASSDTWAGGTNTGELFF
cdr3_nt: TGTGCCAGCAGTGACACCTGGGCAGGGGGTACGAACACCGGGGAGCTGTTTTTT

clone_size: NA
v_call: TRBV18
j_call: TRBJ2-7
d_call: TRBD1
cdr3_aa: CASSPRTGEVYEQYF
cdr3_nt: TGTGCCAGCTCACCCAGGACAGGGGAAGTCTACGAGCAGTACTTC